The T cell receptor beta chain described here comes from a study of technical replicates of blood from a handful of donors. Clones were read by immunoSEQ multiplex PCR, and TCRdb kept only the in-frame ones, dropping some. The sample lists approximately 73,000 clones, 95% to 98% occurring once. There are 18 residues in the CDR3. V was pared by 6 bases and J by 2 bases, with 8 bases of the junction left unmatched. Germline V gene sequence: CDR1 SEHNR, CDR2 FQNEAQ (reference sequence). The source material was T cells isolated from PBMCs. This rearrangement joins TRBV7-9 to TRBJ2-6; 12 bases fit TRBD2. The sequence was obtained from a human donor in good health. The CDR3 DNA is TGTGCCAGCAGAGTCTGGACTAGCGGGAAAGCTGGGGCCAACGTCCTGACTTTC. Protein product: CASRVWTSGKAGANVLTF.